The 16 T cell receptor beta chains in this list originate from one sample, sequenced in a study of identical twins. TCRdb used MiXCR to reprocess the 5' RACE reads, holding one entry per CDR3 protein. The table records around 570,000 distinct CDR3 sequences, roughly 9.5% of them present only once. This sample was also put to use in a study of yellow fever vaccine responses in identical twins.

Sequenced input: PBMCs. These receptors originate from a woman between 18 and 29 years old in good health.

The genes are TRBV10-3 and TRBJ2-3; 8 nucleotides match TRBD1. This CDR3 spans 18 amino acids. After removal of 6 bases from V and 1 base from J, the junction contained 15 bases not matched to a gene. In germline, CDR1 is ENHRY, CDR2 SYGVKD. CDR3 nucleotides: TGTGCCATCAGCCGAGCAACGCAGGGGGCGGGTGGCACAGATACGCAGTATTTT. Protein product: CAISRATQGAGGTDTQYF.

This rearrangement joins TRBV4-2 to TRBJ2-2, with 7 bases that match TRBD1. V lost 2 bases, J lost 0 bases, and 6 bases stayed unmatched. Germline assignment: CDR1 LGHNA and CDR2 YNFKEQ. This CDR3 is 17 amino acids long. The CDR3 DNA is TGTGCCAGCAGCCAATACATTGGGACAGCGAACACCGGGGAGCTGTTTTTT. Its translation is CASSQYIGTANTGELFF.

The chain uses TRBV10-2 and TRBJ2-7; 8 bases agree with TRBD1. The germline V gene encodes CDR1 WSHSY and CDR2 SAAADI. The CDR3 has 15 residues. V was pared by 3 bases and J by 4 bases, with 8 bases of the junction left unmatched. CDR3 bases: TGCGCCAGCAGTGACCTAGACAGGGGATGGTACGAGCAGTACTTC. It is translated as CASSDLDRGWYEQYF.

Ten or more counts support this clonotype. The gene calls are TRBV5-1 and TRBJ2-3, with a possible D match to TRBD1 (6 bases). The CDR3 has 14 amino acids. Germline CDR1 SGHRS, CDR2 YFSETQ. Trimming took 5 bases from V and 0 from J, leaving 10 bases between them. The CDR3 DNA follows: TGCGCCAGCAGTACAGGGTCTAGCACAGATACGCAGTATTTT. The encoded protein is CASSTGSSTDTQYF.

This clonotype was detected only a few times. The chain employs TRBV20-1 and TRBJ2-5; TRBD2 might be the D (5 bases). CDR1 and CDR2 (germline): DFQATT, SNEGSKA (reference sequence). V lost 3 bases and J lost 4, with 15 bases in between. The CDR3 contains 14 residues. DNA for the CDR3: TGCAGTGCTAGGATCCTAGCTAAGGCAGAGACCCAGTACTTC. Protein product: CSARILAKAETQYF.

This clonotype was observed at least ten times. V is TRBV20-1 and J is TRBJ2-3, with D perhaps being TRBD1 or TRBD2 (5 bases each). Germline loops: CDR1 DFQATT, CDR2 SNEGSKA (reference sequence). The V end was cut by 6 bases, the J end by 4 bases, with 17 bases between. CDR3 length equals 14 residues. The CDR3 DNA follows: TGCAGTGCCGGACACCCTCTAGCCCCAGATACGCAGTATTTT. The encoded protein is CSAGHPLAPDTQYF.

This chain links TRBV4-1 with TRBJ2-5; D remains ambiguous. Germline CDR1 is MGHRA and CDR2 is YSYEKL. The V end was cut by 0 bases, the J end by 5 bases, with 16 bases between. This CDR3 spans 16 amino acids. CDR3 sequence (DNA): TGCGCCAGCAGCCAAGAGAGGCAGACAATAGTGGAGACCCAGTACTTC. It specifies CASSQERQTIVETQYF.

The chain links TRBV4-2 to TRBJ2-5; D not resolved. V was shortened by 5 bases and J by 2 bases, with 12 bases between the two germline ends. Germline CDR1 is LGHNA and CDR2 is YNFKEQ. The CDR3 extends over 14 amino acids. CDR3 protein: CASSVPRRQETQYF. The CDR3 DNA is TGTGCCAGCAGCGTCCCCAGGAGACAAGAGACCCAGTACTTC.

The chain couples TRBV7-8 to TRBJ2-7; no clear D. The V gene's germline CDR1 is SGHVS and CDR2 FQNEAQ. Trimming took off 5 bases at V and 6 bases at J, with 17 bases between the two ends. The CDR3 loop spans 14 amino acids. CDR3 coding DNA: TGTGCCAGCAGCCCCAGCGAAGGAAGTGGCGAGCAGTACTTC. Translation gives CASSPSEGSGEQYF.

This clonotype has at least ten counts. The chain combines TRBV4-3 with TRBJ1-1; D remains ambiguous. This CDR3 is built from 15 residues. Germline CDR1 is LGHNA and CDR2 is YSLEER. V lost 0 bases to trimming and J lost 2 bases, with 10 bases between them. CDR3 sequence (DNA): TGCGCCAGCAGCCAAGATCGTGACCTTAACACTGAAGCTTTCTTT. This codes for CASSQDRDLNTEAFF.

This chain joins TRBV9 and TRBJ2-7; D is unresolved. The germline V and J ends were trimmed by 6 bases and 1 base, with 2 bases remaining between them. Germline values: CDR1 SGDLS, CDR2 YYNGEE. This CDR3 is built from 10 residues. The CDR3 is CASNSYEQYF. CDR3 sequence (DNA): TGTGCCAGCAATTCCTACGAGCAGTACTTC.

The chain joins TRBV10-3 to TRBJ2-7; D remains unclear. CDR1 and CDR2 (germline): ENHRY, SYGVKD. Trimming removed 0 bases from V and 2 bases from J, with 17 bases in between. This CDR3 is 17 amino acids long. The CDR3: CAISESAPTKQPYEQYF. CDR3 bases: TGTGCCATCAGTGAGTCGGCCCCCACAAAGCAGCCCTACGAGCAGTACTTC.

Only a few counts were recorded for this clonotype. V gene TRBV18 combines with J gene TRBJ2-5; 8 bases agree with TRBD1. The germline V gene encodes CDR1 KGHSH and CDR2 LQKENI. V shed 2 bases and J 4 bases; nucleotides not matched to a gene: 12. This CDR3 has 17 residues. CDR3 protein: CASSPEGQVYARETQYF. The CDR3 DNA follows: TGTGCCAGCTCACCAGAGGGACAGGTCTACGCTCGAGAGACCCAGTACTTC.

Turning to this clonotype: This sequence may be a read error, since a much larger clone differs from it by one base. The rearrangement joins TRBV12-3 or TRBV12-4 to TRBJ2-2, with D hard to call. The V end was cut by 5 bases, the J end by 9 bases, with 16 bases between. CDR3 length: 14 amino acids. The CDR3 region is CASSPPGGSRELFF. As DNA, the CDR3 is TGTGCCAGCAGTCCCCCGGGTGGCTCCCGGGAGCTGTTTTTT.

This clonotype was recorded at least ten times. V gene TRBV29-1 combines with J gene TRBJ2-1; TRBD1 agrees at 8 bases. Losses at the gene ends were 3 bases for V and 12 bases for J; bases not matched to a gene: 13. The length of the CDR3 is 14 residues. Looked up from germline, CDR1 is SQVTM and CDR2 is ANQGSEA. CDR3: CSVDGQGPYPGQFF. In DNA, the CDR3 is TGCAGCGTTGATGGACAGGGTCCCTACCCAGGGCAGTTCTTC.

This chain joins TRBV30 and TRBJ2-1; 13 bases align to TRBD2. Germline CDR1 GTSNPN, CDR2 SVGIG (reference sequence). This CDR3 region has 16 residues. V was pared by 0 bases and J by 4 bases, with 3 bases of the junction left unmatched. The CDR3: CAWSVGTSGVYNEQFF. CDR3 bases: TGTGCCTGGAGTGTAGGGACTAGCGGGGTATACAATGAGCAGTTCTTC.